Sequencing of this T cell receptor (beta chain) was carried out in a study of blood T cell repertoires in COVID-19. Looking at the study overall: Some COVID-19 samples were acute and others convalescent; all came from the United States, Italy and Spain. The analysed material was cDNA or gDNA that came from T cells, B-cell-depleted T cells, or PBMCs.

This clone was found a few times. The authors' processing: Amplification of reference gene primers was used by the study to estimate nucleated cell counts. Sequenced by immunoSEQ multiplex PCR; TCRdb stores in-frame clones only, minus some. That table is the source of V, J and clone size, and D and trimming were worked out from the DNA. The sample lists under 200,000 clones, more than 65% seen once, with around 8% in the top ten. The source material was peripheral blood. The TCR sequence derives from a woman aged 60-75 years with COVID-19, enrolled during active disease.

The DNA of the CDR3 is TGTGCCAGCAGCTTCGGACAGGGTGACTACGAGCAGTACTTC. This sequence encodes CASSFGQGDYEQYF. The chain links TRBV7-9 to TRBJ2-7, with 8 positions matching TRBD1. V was pared by 3 bases and J by 3 bases, with 4 bases of the junction left unmatched. Germline lookup yields CDR1 SEHNR and CDR2 FQNEAQ (reference sequence). The CDR3 contains 14 residues. Full variable domain (outside the CDR3, taken from reference TRBV7-9 and TRBJ2-7): DTGVSQNPRHKITKRGQNVTFRCDPISEHNRLYWYRQTLGQGPEFLTYFQNEAQLEKSRLLSDRFSAERPKGSFSTLEIQRTEQGDSAMYLCASSFGQGDYEQYFGPGTRLTVT.